This TCR beta chain was documented in a study of PD-L1 blockade in urothelial cancer. On the study more broadly: Patients commenced atezolizumab in about 2014, and it was given at 1,200 mg intravenously every 3 weeks. T cell content in blood samples showed a median of approximately 150,000.

Time point reported: peripheral blood 6 weeks after treatment start. CDR3 length: 17 amino acids. The ends were cut back, 0 bases at V and 2 bases at J, with 16 bases in the middle. Germline V gene lookup returns CDR1 MDHEN and CDR2 SYDVKM. Every PCR received spiked-in synthetic TCR analog templates. Repertoires were generated with immunoSEQ multiplex PCR, while TCRdb's copy carries only in-frame clones and drops some. Counted here are approximately 28,000 clones, 80% to 90% occurring once; the ten biggest clones make up approximately 3%. On this clone: No antigen is known for it.

Study findings and constraints: Larger 3-week expansion of tumor-associated blood clones was seen in durable-benefit patients.

Sequenced material: PBMCs, taken around atezolizumab (anti-PD-L1) treatment. The source of this sequence is a man aged 70-80 years with urothelial cancer. This chain uses TRBV28 with TRBJ1-1; maybe TRBD1 (5 bases). The CDR3 nucleotides read TGTGCCAGCAGTTTATGGGGCAGTGGGGGACTCAACACTGAAGCTTTCTTT. It is translated as CASSLWGSGGLNTEAFF. The full variable domain, with the rest looked up from reference TRBV28 and TRBJ1-1, is DVKVTQSSRYLVKRTGEKVFLECVQDMDHENMFWYRQDPGLGLRLIYFSYDVKMKEKGDIPEGYSVSREKKERFSLILESASTNQTSMYLCASSLWGSGGLNTEAFFGQGTRLTVV.